This paragraph covers one T cell receptor (beta chain) sequence. The protocol was immunoSEQ multiplex PCR, while the TCRdb copy is restricted to in-frame clones and leaves out a portion. The top ten hold approximately 10% of the sample, which has about 130,000 clones, more than 75% seen once. The data are from a study of blood T cell repertoires in COVID-19. Overall study: Spain, Italy and the United States supplied samples that represented acute and convalescent COVID-19.

Between the trimmed V and J ends, which lost 5 bases and 0 bases, there was a span of 8 bases. The CDR3 length is 13 residues. Germline values: CDR1 GTSNPN, CDR2 SVGIG (reference sequence). The chain links TRBV30 to TRBJ1-5; a possible D gene is TRBD1 (5 bases). Specimen: peripheral blood. The origin of this receptor is a woman in her 70s with COVID-19, enrolled during active disease. In DNA form, the CDR3 reads TGTGCCTGGGGTAGGGGTAGCAATCAGCCCCAGCATTTT. Translation: CAWGRGSNQPQHF.